Presented here are 3 T cell receptor beta chains from one specimen sequenced in a study of patients and donors after allogeneic stem cell transplantation. TCRdb fed the RT-PCR reads into MiXCR, producing one record per CDR3 protein. The repertoire holds about 160,000 distinct CDR3 sequences, about 24% seen once, with roughly a quarter in the top ten. Sequencing used blood, either unsorted or a sorted T cell fraction (not recorded which). The source of these receptors is a human donor who was either an allogeneic HSCT recipient or a stem cell or donor lymphocyte infusion donor (not recorded which). It is not recorded whose cells these are; they may come from a transplant donor.

This clonotype was observed at least ten times. The J gene is TRBJ1-1, the V gene TRBV7-9, with TRBD1 matching over 7 bases. The CDR3 covers 15 residues. CDR1 is SEHNR and CDR2 is FQNEAQ in the germline V gene (reference sequence). The junction had 10 bases not matched to a gene; V was cut back by 7 bases and J by 2 bases. The CDR3 DNA reads as TGTGCCAGCAATGCTGGGACAGTAATAAACACTGAAGCTTTCTTT. Residues: CASNAGTVINTEAFF.

The chain employs TRBV4-2 and TRBJ2-1; TRBD2 matches 10 bases. The CDR3 runs 17 residues. In germline, CDR1 is LGHNA, CDR2 YNFKEQ. V shed 1 base, J shed 6 bases, and the junction held 9 bases outside the gene matches. CDR3 sequence reads: CASSQGSGSGRLNEQFF. The DNA for the CDR3 is TGTGCCAGCAGCCAAGGGAGTGGTAGCGGGAGGCTCAATGAGCAGTTCTTC.

CDR3 DNA: TGTGCCAGCAAGTGGGACAGAAAAACAGATACGCAGTATTTT. The encoded protein is CASKWDRKTDTQYF. The chain is built from TRBV6-5 and TRBJ2-3, with 7 bases that match TRBD1. CDR1 MNHEY and CDR2 SVGAGI come from the germline V gene. The V gene end was trimmed by 7 bases and the J gene end by 3 bases; junction bases not matched to a gene: 7. This CDR3 is built from 14 residues.